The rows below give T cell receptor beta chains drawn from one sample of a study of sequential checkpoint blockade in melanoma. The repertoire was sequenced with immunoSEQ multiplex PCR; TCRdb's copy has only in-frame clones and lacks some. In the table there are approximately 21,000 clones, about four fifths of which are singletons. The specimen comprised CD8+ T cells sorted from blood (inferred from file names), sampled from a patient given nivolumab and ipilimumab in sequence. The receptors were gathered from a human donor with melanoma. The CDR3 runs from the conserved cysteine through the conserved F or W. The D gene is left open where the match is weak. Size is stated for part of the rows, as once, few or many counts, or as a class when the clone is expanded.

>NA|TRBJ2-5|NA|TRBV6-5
CASSPNAQETQYF
TGTGCCAGCAGTCCCAACGCGCAAGAGACCCAGTACTTC
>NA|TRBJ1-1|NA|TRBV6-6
CASSYSLASGDTEAFF
TGTGCCAGCAGTTACTCGCTGGCTTCGGGGGACACTGAAGCTTTCTTT
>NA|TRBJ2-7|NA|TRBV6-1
CASSERGLYEQYF
TGTGCCAGCAGTGAGCGAGGACTCTACGAGCAGTACTTC
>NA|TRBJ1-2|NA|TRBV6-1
CASSESRANYGYTF
TGTGCCAGCAGTGAATCCAGGGCCAACTATGGCTACACCTTC
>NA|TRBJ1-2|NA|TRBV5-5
CASSKPSNYGYTF
TGTGCCAGCAGCAAGCCGTCTAACTATGGCTACACCTTC
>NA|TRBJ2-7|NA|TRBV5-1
CASSLVRGYDYEQYF
TGCGCCAGCAGCTTGGTTCGGGGGTATGACTACGAGCAGTACTTC
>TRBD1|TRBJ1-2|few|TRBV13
CASSPPAQQGHYGYTF
TGTGCCAGCAGCCCCCCCGCTCAACAGGGGCACTATGGCTACACCTTC
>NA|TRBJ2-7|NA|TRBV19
CASSIKDFNSYEQYF
TGTGCCAGTAGTATCAAAGACTTCAACTCCTACGAGCAGTACTTC
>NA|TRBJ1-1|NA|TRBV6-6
CATLSYRLEEAFF
TGTGCCACTCTGAGCTACCGCCTTGAAGAAGCTTTCTTT
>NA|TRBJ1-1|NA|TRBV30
CAWSHLSGATNTEAFF
TGTGCCTGGAGTCATCTTTCTGGGGCCACGAACACTGAAGCTTTCTTT
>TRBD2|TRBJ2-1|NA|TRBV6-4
CASTPIETSGRWDNEQFF
TGTGCCAGCACCCCCATAGAGACTAGCGGGAGGTGGGACAATGAGCAGTTCTTC
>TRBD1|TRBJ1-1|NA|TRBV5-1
CASSLGDRELLNTEAFF
TGCGCCAGCAGCTTGGGGGACAGGGAACTGCTGAACACTGAAGCTTTCTTT
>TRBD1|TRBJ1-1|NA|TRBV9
CASSPREGAEVGTEAFF
TGTGCCAGCAGCCCTCGTGAGGGGGCCGAGGTCGGCACTGAAGCTTTCTTT
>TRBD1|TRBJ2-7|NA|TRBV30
CAWRDRGTYEQYF
TGTGCCTGGAGGGACAGGGGAACCTACGAGCAGTACTTC
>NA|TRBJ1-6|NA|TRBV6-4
CASSDSGGSYNSPLHF
TGTGCCAGCAGTGACTCAGGGGGCTCCTATAATTCACCCCTCCACTTT
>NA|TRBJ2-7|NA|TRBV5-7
CASSLYSGTENYEQYF
TGTGCCAGCAGCCTCTACTCGGGAACAGAAAACTACGAGCAGTACTTC
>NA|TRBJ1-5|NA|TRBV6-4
CASSERGGNQPQHF
TGTGCCAGCAGTGAAAGGGGGGGTAATCAGCCCCAGCATTTT
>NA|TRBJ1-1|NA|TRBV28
CASSFSGGGTEAFF
TGTGCCAGCAGTTTCAGCGGGGGAGGCACTGAAGCTTTCTTT